Shown below are 11 T cell receptor beta chains from a single sample sequenced in a study of human versus mouse CDR3 diversity and MHC coevolution. Sequencing was performed with immunoSEQ multiplex PCR; in TCRdb, only in-frame clones are kept and a portion is missing. Counted here are 86,000 or so clones, roughly 93% occurring once; the ten biggest clones make up 1.3% to 1.5%. The material sequenced was naive CD4+ T cells from blood. Subset in this sample: CD45RO-negative CD62L-positive naive CD4 T cells. These receptor sequences come from a person aged 25 to 69 in good health.

The chain links TRBV7-2 to TRBJ2-1, with 11 bases identical to TRBD2. The V segment lost 0 bases and the J segment 4 bases; nucleotides outside the gene matches: 5. CDR3 length: 17 residues. The germline gives CDR1 SGHTA, CDR2 FQGNSA. This CDR3 is CASSLARGTSGYNEQFF. The CDR3 DNA follows: TGTGCCAGCAGCTTAGCGCGCGGGACTAGCGGTTACAATGAGCAGTTCTTC.

This chain joins TRBV28 and TRBJ2-4; 7 nucleotides agree with TRBD2. V trimming: 3 bases; J trimming: 8 bases; junction bases outside the gene matches: 4. CDR1 and CDR2 (germline): MDHEN, SYDVKM. This CDR3 region has 13 residues. The CDR3 is CASSLGGRDIQYF. Written as DNA, the CDR3 is TGTGCCAGCAGTTTGGGGGGGAGAGACATTCAGTACTTC. Looking up the rest from reference TRBV28 and TRBJ2-4 gives the full variable domain: DVKVTQSSRYLVKRTGEKVFLECVQDMDHENMFWYRQDPGLGLRLIYFSYDVKMKEKGDIPEGYSVSREKKERFSLILESASTNQTSMYLCASSLGGRDIQYFGAGTRLSVL.

This clone was counted once. The sample contains more than one DNA sequence encoding this CDR3. V and J are TRBV9 and TRBJ2-5, with 13 positions matching TRBD2. V dropped 4 bases and J dropped 5; count of bases not matched to a gene: 5. Germline values: CDR1 SGDLS, CDR2 YYNGEE. There are 15 residues in the CDR3. As DNA, the CDR3 is TGTGCCAGCAGCTTCGGACTAGCGGGAGTTGAGACCCAGTACTTC. This codes for CASSFGLAGVETQYF. Full variable domain (remainder filled in from reference TRBV9 and TRBJ2-5): DSGVTQTPKHLITATGQRVTLRCSPRSGDLSVYWYQQSLDQGLQFLIQYYNGEERAKGNILERFSAQQFPDLHSELNLSSLELGDSALYFCASSFGLAGVETQYFGPGTRLLVL.

The rearrangement joins TRBV6-1 to TRBJ1-1; a possible D gene is TRBD1 (6 bases). CDR1 is MNHNS, CDR2 SASEGT, per germline. This CDR3 region has 11 residues. V lost 7 bases and J 8 bases, leaving 11 bases between the germline ends. The CDR3 loop is CASIQGLEAFF. DNA of the CDR3: TGTGCCAGCATTCAGGGGCTGGAAGCTTTCTTT.

The chain carries TRBV19 and TRBJ2-1; TRBD2 matches at 7 bases. The CDR3 runs 11 residues. Germline-derived CDR1 and CDR2 are LNHDA and SQIVND (reference sequence). The V segment lost 7 bases and the J segment 9 bases; nucleotides outside the gene matches: 3. CDR3 nucleotide sequence: TGTGCCAGTACCCCGGGGGGTGAGCAGTTCTTC. Protein product: CASTPGGEQFF.

CDR3 sequence (DNA): TGTGCCAGCAAAAAGTCCCAGGGGGACTACGAGCAGTACTTC. Translating gives CASKKSQGDYEQYF. The V gene is TRBV9, the J gene TRBJ2-7; 7 bases are shared with TRBD1. From germline, CDR1 is SGDLS and CDR2 YYNGEE. J lost 3 bases, V lost 6 bases, and 9 bases had no gene match. The CDR3 length is 14 residues.

V and J are TRBV18 and TRBJ1-4; weak D call: TRBD1 (5 bases). The V and J ends lost 1 base and 3 bases respectively, with 9 bases between them. Germline V lookup: CDR1 KGHSH, CDR2 LQKENI. The length of the CDR3 is 15 residues. The CDR3 DNA sequence: TGTGCCAGCTCACCACGGACACCTCCTAATGAAAAACTGTTTTTT. It specifies CASSPRTPPNEKLFF.

The gene calls are TRBV19 and TRBJ1-1, with D uncertain. V gave up 3 bases and J gave up 4 bases, with 12 bases separating them. Germline CDR1 reads LNHDA; CDR2 reads SQIVND (reference sequence). The length of the CDR3 is 14 residues. The chain's CDR3 is CASSINSGVTEAFF. The DNA for the CDR3 is TGTGCCAGTAGTATTAACAGCGGCGTCACTGAAGCTTTCTTT.

This chain links TRBV9 with TRBJ2-7, with 12 bases lining up with TRBD1. The CDR3 extends over 15 amino acids. The ends lost 4 bases at V and 3 bases at J; junction bases unmatched: 5. The germline gives CDR1 SGDLS, CDR2 YYNGEE. The CDR3 DNA is TGTGCCAGCAGCCCTGGGACAGGGGGCATCTACGAGCAGTACTTC. Amino acid sequence: CASSPGTGGIYEQYF.

This clone was recorded only once. The chain joins TRBV7-2 to TRBJ1-1; 9 nucleotides line up with TRBD1. Looked up from germline, CDR1 is SGHTA and CDR2 is FQGNSA. The CDR3 covers 16 residues. V dropped 5 bases and J dropped 4; count of bases not matched to a gene: 11. CDR3 loop: CASSPLTGGRSTEAFF. Here the CDR3 DNA reads TGTGCCAGCAGCCCTCTCACAGGGGGCAGAAGCACTGAAGCTTTCTTT. Full variable domain (outside the CDR3, taken from reference TRBV7-2 and TRBJ1-1): GAGVSQSPSNKVTEKGKDVELRCDPISGHTALYWYRQSLGQGLEFLIYFQGNSAPDKSGLPSDRFSAERTGGSVSTLTIQRTQQEDSAVYLCASSPLTGGRSTEAFFGQGTRLTVV.

The chain joins TRBV5-4 to TRBJ1-6; 7 bases are a match to TRBD1. V shed 4 bases and J 4 bases; nucleotides not matched to a gene: 5. Germline lookup yields CDR1 SGHNT and CDR2 YYREEE (reference sequence). CDR3 length: 15 amino acids. The CDR3 region is CASSPDRLYNSPLHF. As DNA, the CDR3 is TGTGCCAGCAGCCCGGACAGGTTATATAATTCACCCCTCCACTTT.